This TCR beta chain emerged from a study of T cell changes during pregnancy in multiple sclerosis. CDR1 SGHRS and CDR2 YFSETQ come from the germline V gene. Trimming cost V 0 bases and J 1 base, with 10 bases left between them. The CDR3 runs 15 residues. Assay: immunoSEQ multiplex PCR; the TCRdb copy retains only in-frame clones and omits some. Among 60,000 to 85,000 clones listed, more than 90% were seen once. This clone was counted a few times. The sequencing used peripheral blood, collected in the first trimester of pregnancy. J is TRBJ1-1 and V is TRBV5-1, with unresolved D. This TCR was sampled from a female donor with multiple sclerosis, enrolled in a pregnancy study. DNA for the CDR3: TGCGCCAGCAGCTTGGATCTCTCCCCGAACACTGAAGCTTTCTTT. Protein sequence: CASSLDLSPNTEAFF.